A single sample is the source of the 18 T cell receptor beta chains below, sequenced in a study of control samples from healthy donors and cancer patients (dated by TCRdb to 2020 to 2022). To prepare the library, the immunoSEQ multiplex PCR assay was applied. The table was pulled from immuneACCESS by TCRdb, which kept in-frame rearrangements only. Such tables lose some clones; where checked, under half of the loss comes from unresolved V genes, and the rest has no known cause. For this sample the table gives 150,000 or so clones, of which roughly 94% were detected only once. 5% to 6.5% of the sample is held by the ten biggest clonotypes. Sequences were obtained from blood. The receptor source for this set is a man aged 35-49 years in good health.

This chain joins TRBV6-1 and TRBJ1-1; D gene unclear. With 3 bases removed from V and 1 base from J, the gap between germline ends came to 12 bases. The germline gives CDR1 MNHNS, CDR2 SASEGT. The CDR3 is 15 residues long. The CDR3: CASSDGAQPNTEAFF. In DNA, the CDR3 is TGTGCCAGCAGTGACGGCGCACAGCCGAACACTGAAGCTTTCTTT.

The DNA for the CDR3 is TGTGCCACCAGTGACACAAACAGGGTACAAGCTTTCTTT. As protein: CATSDTNRVQAFF. The chain employs TRBV24-1 and TRBJ1-1; D may be TRBD1 (6 bases). Trimming pared 4 bases from V and 9 bases from J, leaving 14 bases between. Germline loops: CDR1 KGHDR, CDR2 SFDVKD. This CDR3 is 13 amino acids long.

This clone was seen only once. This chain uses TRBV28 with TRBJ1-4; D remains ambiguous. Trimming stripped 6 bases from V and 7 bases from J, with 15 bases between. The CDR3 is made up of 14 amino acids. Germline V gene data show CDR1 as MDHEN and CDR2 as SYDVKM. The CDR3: CASRGRYALEKLFF. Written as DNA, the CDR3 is TGTGCCAGCAGGGGGAGATATGCGCTTGAAAAACTGTTTTTT.

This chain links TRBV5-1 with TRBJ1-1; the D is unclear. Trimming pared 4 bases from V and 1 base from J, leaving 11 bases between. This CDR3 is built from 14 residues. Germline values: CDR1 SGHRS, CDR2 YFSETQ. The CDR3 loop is CASSQDLRNTEAFF. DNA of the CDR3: TGCGCCAGCAGCCAAGATTTGAGGAACACTGAAGCTTTCTTT. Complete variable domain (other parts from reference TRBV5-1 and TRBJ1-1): KAGVTQTPRYLIKTRGQQVTLSCSPISGHRSVSWYQQTPGQGLQFLFEYFSETQRNKGNFPGRFSGRQFSNSRSEMNVSTLELGDSALYLCASSQDLRNTEAFFGQGTRLTVV.

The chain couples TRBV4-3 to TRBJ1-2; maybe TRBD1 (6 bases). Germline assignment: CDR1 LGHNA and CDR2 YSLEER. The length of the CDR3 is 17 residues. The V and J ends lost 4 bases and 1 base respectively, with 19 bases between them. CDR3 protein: CASSRGLRGLSNYGYTF. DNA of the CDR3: TGCGCCAGCAGCCGAGGGTTACGGGGGCTAAGTAACTATGGCTACACCTTC.

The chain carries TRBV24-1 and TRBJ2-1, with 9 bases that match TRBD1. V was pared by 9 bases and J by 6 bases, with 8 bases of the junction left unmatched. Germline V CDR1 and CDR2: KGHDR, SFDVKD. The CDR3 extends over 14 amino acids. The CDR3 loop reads CATGGQGWGNEQFF. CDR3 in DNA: TGTGCCACCGGGGGACAGGGTTGGGGCAATGAGCAGTTCTTC.

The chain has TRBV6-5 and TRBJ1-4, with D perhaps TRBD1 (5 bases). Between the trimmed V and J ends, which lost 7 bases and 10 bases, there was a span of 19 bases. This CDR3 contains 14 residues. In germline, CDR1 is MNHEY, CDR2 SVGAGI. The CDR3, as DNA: TGTGCCAGCACCGGGACGCCGGGGGGAGGAAAACTGTTTTTT. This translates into CASTGTPGGGKLFF.

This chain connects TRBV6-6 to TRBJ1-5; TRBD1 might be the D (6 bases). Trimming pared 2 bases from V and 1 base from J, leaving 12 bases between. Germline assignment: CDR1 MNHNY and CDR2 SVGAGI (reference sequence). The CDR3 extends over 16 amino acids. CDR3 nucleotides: TGTGCCAGCAGTTACGGGGGGGCCTTAAGCAATCAGCCCCAGCATTTT. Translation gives CASSYGGALSNQPQHF.

The CDR3 nucleotides are TGTGCCACCAGCAGAGATGGGGGCAGCGCGGAGACCCAGTACTTC. Translating gives CATSRDGGSAETQYF. The chain combines TRBV15 with TRBJ2-5; TRBD1 might be the D (6 bases). Germline loops: CDR1 LNHNV, CDR2 YYDKDF (reference sequence). V gave up 0 bases and J gave up 5 bases, with 13 bases separating them. The CDR3 sequence is 15 residues long.

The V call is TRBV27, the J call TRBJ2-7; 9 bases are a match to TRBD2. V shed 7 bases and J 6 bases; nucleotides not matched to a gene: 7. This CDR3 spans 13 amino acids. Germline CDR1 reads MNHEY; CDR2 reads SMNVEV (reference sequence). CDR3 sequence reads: CASTRGGVGEQYF. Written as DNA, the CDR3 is TGTGCCAGCACCCGCGGGGGGGTTGGCGAGCAGTACTTC.

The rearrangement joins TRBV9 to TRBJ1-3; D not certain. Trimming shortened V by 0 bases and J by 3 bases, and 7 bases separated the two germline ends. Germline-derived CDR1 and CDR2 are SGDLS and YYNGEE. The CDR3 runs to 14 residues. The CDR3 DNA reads TGTGCCAGCAGCGTAGACGCAAATGGAAACACCATATATTTT. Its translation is CASSVDANGNTIYF. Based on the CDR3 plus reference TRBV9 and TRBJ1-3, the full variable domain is DSGVTQTPKHLITATGQRVTLRCSPRSGDLSVYWYQQSLDQGLQFLIQYYNGEERAKGNILERFSAQQFPDLHSELNLSSLELGDSALYFCASSVDANGNTIYFGEGSWLTVV.

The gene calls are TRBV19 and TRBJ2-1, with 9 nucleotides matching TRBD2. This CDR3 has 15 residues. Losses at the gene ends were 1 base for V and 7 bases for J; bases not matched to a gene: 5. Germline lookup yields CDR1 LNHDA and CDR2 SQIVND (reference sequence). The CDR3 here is CASSIVAGALNEQFF. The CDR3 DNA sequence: TGTGCCAGTAGTATAGTAGCGGGGGCTTTGAATGAGCAGTTCTTC.

The DNA for the CDR3 is TGTGCCAGCAGCTTGGCACAGGGGGCTTATAACTATGGCTACACCTTC. Amino acids: CASSLAQGAYNYGYTF. The rearrangement uses TRBV5-4 and TRBJ1-2; 9 positions agree with TRBD1. The V gene end was trimmed by 0 bases and the J gene end by 1 base; junction bases not matched to a gene: 4. CDR3 length equals 16 residues. Germline V gene lookup returns CDR1 SGHNT and CDR2 YYREEE (reference sequence).

The DNA for the CDR3 is TGTGCCAGCAGTGTCAGGGGGAGGAGTAACGAGCAGTACTTC. Residues: CASSVRGRSNEQYF. The V and J genes are TRBV27 and TRBJ2-7; a weak D match, TRBD1 (7 bases). CDR3 size: 14 residues. CDR1 is MNHEY and CDR2 is SMNVEV in the germline V gene (reference sequence). The V end was cut by 5 bases, the J end by 5 bases, with 16 bases between.

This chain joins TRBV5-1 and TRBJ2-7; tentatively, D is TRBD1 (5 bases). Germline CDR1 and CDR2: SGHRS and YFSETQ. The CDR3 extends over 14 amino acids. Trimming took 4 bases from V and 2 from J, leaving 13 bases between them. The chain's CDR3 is CASSVRWGPYEQYF. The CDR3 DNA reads TGCGCCAGCAGCGTCCGGTGGGGCCCCTACGAGCAGTACTTC.

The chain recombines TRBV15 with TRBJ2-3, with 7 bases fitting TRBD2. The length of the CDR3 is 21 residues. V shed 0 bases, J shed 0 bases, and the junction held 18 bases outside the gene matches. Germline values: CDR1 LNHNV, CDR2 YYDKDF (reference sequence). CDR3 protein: CATSREVAWGLPLSSTDTQYF. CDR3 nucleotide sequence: TGTGCCACCAGCAGAGAGGTTGCCTGGGGACTACCTCTTTCAAGCACAGATACGCAGTATTTT.

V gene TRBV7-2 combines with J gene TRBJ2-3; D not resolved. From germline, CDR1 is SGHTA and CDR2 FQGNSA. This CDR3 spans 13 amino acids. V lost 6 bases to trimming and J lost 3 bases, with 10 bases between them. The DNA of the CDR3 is TGTGCCAGCAGACGGATTGGGACAGATACGCAGTATTTT. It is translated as CASRRIGTDTQYF. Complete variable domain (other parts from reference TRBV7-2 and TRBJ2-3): GAGVSQSPSNKVTEKGKDVELRCDPISGHTALYWYRQSLGQGLEFLIYFQGNSAPDKSGLPSDRFSAERTGGSVSTLTIQRTQQEDSAVYLCASRRIGTDTQYFGPGTRLTVL.

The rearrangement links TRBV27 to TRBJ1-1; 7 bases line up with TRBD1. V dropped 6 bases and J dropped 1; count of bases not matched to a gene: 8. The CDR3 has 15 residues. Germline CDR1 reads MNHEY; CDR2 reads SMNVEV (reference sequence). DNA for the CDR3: TGTGCCAGCAGGTCGGAGGGGGCAAGGAACACTGAAGCTTTCTTT. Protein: CASRSEGARNTEAFF.